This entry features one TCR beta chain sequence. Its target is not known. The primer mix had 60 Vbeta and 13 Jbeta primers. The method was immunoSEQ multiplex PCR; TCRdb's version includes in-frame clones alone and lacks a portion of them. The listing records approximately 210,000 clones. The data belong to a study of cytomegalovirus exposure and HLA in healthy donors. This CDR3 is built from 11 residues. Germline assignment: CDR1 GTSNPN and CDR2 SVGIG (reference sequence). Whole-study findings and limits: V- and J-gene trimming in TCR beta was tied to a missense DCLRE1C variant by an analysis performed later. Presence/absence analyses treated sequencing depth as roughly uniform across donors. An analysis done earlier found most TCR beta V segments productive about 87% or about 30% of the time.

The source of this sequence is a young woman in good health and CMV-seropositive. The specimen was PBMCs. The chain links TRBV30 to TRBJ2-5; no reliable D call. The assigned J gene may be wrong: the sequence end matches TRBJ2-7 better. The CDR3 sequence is CAWSVNYEQYF. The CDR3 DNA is TGTGCCTGGAGTGTAAATTACGAGCAGTACTTC.